The next 20 T cell receptor beta chains were all read from a single sample in a study of cytomegalovirus exposure and HLA in healthy donors. Amplification used 60 Vbeta primers and 13 Jbeta primers. Sequencing was performed with immunoSEQ multiplex PCR; in TCRdb, only in-frame clones are kept and a portion is missing. The profile shows some 180,000 clones, over 75% of them singletons. The specimen was PBMCs. These receptor sequences come from a woman in her twenties or thirties in good health and CMV-seronegative.

V usage is TRBV5-1 and J usage is TRBJ2-3; 8 nucleotides agree with TRBD2. Germline CDR1 is SGHRS and CDR2 is YFSETQ. This CDR3 spans 16 amino acids. V trimming: 7 bases; J trimming: 4 bases; junction bases outside the gene matches: 14. CDR3 sequence: CASQRRGGRIADTQYF. The CDR3 DNA is TGCGCCAGCCAACGACGGGGGGGCCGAATCGCAGATACGCAGTATTTT.

This clone has more than one count but fewer than ten. The chain joins TRBV30 to TRBJ1-2, with D hard to call. The CDR3 consists of 12 residues. CDR1 and CDR2 (germline): GTSNPN, SVGIG (reference sequence). The V gene lost 0 bases and the J gene lost 8 bases, with 10 bases spanning the gap. In DNA form, the CDR3 reads TGTGCCTGGAGTGTACGAGGTAAAGGCTACACCTTC. Amino acids: CAWSVRGKGYTF.

The CDR3 DNA reads as TGTGCCAGCAGCTCCCCAGGGGAAGCCGGGGAGCTGTTTTTT. Encoded protein: CASSSPGEAGELFF. V gene TRBV5-6 combines with J gene TRBJ2-2; perhaps TRBD1 as D (6 bases). V lost 3 bases and J lost 6, with 12 bases in between. This CDR3 is 14 amino acids long. The germline gives CDR1 SGHDT, CDR2 YYEEEE.

CDR3: CASSRDGTEAFF. The CDR3 DNA reads as TGTGCCAGCAGCCGGGACGGGACAGAAGCTTTCTTT. The chain couples TRBV5-6 to TRBJ1-1, with D perhaps matching TRBD1 (6 bases). V shed 4 bases and J shed 8 bases, with 12 bases lying between them. From germline, CDR1 is SGHDT and CDR2 YYEEEE. This CDR3 has 12 amino acids.

The chain has TRBV6-5 and TRBJ2-7, with D maybe TRBD1 (5 bases). The CDR3 length is 12 residues. The V end was cut by 8 bases, the J end by 8 bases, with 16 bases between. Germline assignment: CDR1 MNHEY and CDR2 SVGAGI. In DNA form, the CDR3 reads TGTGCCAGCTGGACAAGGGCGTATAAGCAGTACTTC. It yields the protein CASWTRAYKQYF.

The CDR3 bases are TGTGCCAGCAGTACCCGACAAGCAACTAATGAAAAACTGTTTTTT. Its translation: CASSTRQATNEKLFF. The rearrangement links TRBV6-5 to TRBJ1-4; D ambiguous. This CDR3 is 15 amino acids long. Germline V gene sequence: CDR1 MNHEY, CDR2 SVGAGI. The V and J ends lost 5 bases and 0 bases respectively, with 10 bases between them.

The rearrangement uses TRBV19 and TRBJ2-1; 16 bases fit TRBD2. V shed 1 base and J 7 bases; nucleotides not matched to a gene: 10. This CDR3 region has 19 residues. Germline CDR1 is LNHDA and CDR2 is SQIVND (reference sequence). The CDR3 region is CASSIVAPGLAGGRNEQFF. The CDR3 DNA sequence: TGTGCCAGTAGTATAGTCGCACCGGGACTAGCGGGGGGGCGAAATGAGCAGTTCTTC.

This clone was counted between two and nine times. This sequence joins TRBV6-6 and TRBJ2-2; 11 bases fit TRBD2. The CDR3 consists of 16 residues. Per germline, CDR1 MNHNY and CDR2 SVGAGI (reference sequence). The ends lost 5 bases at V and 0 bases at J; junction bases unmatched: 2. DNA of the CDR3: TGTGCCAGCAGTCCACTAGCGGGAGCGAACACCGGGGAGCTGTTTTTT. Protein product: CASSPLAGANTGELFF.

The rearrangement uses TRBV5-1 and TRBJ1-3; D is possibly TRBD1 (5 bases). This CDR3 contains 17 residues. Per germline, CDR1 SGHRS and CDR2 YFSETQ. The ends were cut back, 5 bases at V and 2 bases at J, with 20 bases in the middle. The CDR3 reads CASSVNGRGGPGNTIYF. CDR3 bases: TGCGCCAGCAGTGTAAACGGTAGGGGAGGGCCTGGAAACACCATATATTTT.

The chain is built from TRBV5-1 and TRBJ2-3; 7 positions match TRBD2. The ends lost 0 bases at V and 1 base at J; junction bases unmatched: 8. Germline lookup yields CDR1 SGHRS and CDR2 YFSETQ. This CDR3 is 17 amino acids long. The CDR3 DNA is TGCGCCAGCAGCTTGGACGGAAGCGGGGTCCGCACAGATACGCAGTATTTT. This translates into CASSLDGSGVRTDTQYF. The variable domain in full, with the rest retrieved from reference TRBV5-1 and TRBJ2-3, is KAGVTQTPRYLIKTRGQQVTLSCSPISGHRSVSWYQQTPGQGLQFLFEYFSETQRNKGNFPGRFSGRQFSNSRSEMNVSTLELGDSALYLCASSLDGSGVRTDTQYFGPGTRLTVL.

This chain joins TRBV2 and TRBJ1-1; 9 bases match TRBD1. The CDR3 covers 14 residues. Germline lookup yields CDR1 SNHLY and CDR2 FYNNEI. Losses at the gene ends were 3 bases for V and 10 bases for J; bases not matched to a gene: 9. The CDR3 reads CASSEIFGQGRAFF. The CDR3 DNA sequence: TGTGCCAGCAGTGAGATTTTCGGACAGGGGAGAGCTTTCTTT. The full variable domain, with the rest looked up from reference TRBV2 and TRBJ1-1, is EPEVTQTPSHQVTQMGQEVILRCVPISNHLYFYWYRQILGQKVEFLVSFYNNEISEKSEIFDDQFSVERPDGSNFTLKIRSTKLEDSAMYFCASSEIFGQGRAFFGQGTRLTVV.

This clone was counted a few times. The chain couples TRBV19 to TRBJ2-7; no clear D. The CDR3 extends over 13 amino acids. Germline CDR1 LNHDA, CDR2 SQIVND (reference sequence). The V gene lost 5 bases and the J gene lost 4 bases, with 12 bases spanning the gap. CDR3 coding DNA: TGTGCCAGTAGTTTACTCCCAGGTTACGAGCAGTACTTC. This sequence encodes CASSLLPGYEQYF. Full variable domain (remainder filled in from reference TRBV19 and TRBJ2-7): DGGITQSPKYLFRKEGQNVTLSCEQNLNHDAMYWYRQDPGQGLRLIYYSQIVNDFQKGDIAEGYSVSREKKESFPLTVTSAQKNPTAFYLCASSLLPGYEQYFGPGTRLTVT.

The chain has TRBV7-9 and TRBJ2-7; D possibly corresponds to TRBD1 (6 bases). Germline-derived CDR1 and CDR2 are SEHNR and FQNEAQ (reference sequence). CDR3 length: 13 amino acids. With 5 bases removed from V and 2 bases from J, the gap between germline ends came to 10 bases. This CDR3 reads CASSAGTPYEQYF. CDR3 DNA sequence: TGTGCCAGCAGCGCCGGGACACCCTACGAGCAGTACTTC.

This chain connects TRBV7-3 to TRBJ1-5; 10 bases map to TRBD1. The J segment lost 4 bases and the V segment lost 6 bases, leaving 6 bases of the junction unmatched. Looked up from germline, CDR1 is SGHTA and CDR2 is FQGTGA. The CDR3 is 15 amino acids. The CDR3 loop is CASSQTGGRNQPQHF. The CDR3 DNA reads as TGTGCCAGCAGTCAGACAGGGGGCAGGAATCAGCCCCAGCATTTT.

The sample holds one count of this clone. This chain uses TRBV10-3 with TRBJ1-2; TRBD1 matches 7 bases. CDR3 size: 15 residues. V was pared by 0 bases and J by 1 base, with 2 bases of the junction left unmatched. The germline V gene encodes CDR1 ENHRY and CDR2 SYGVKD. CDR3 in amino acids: CAISESAGGNYGYTF. As DNA, the CDR3 is TGTGCCATCAGTGAGTCTGCAGGGGGTAACTATGGCTACACCTTC.

This clone has a handful of counts. The chain joins TRBV5-6 to TRBJ2-1, with D unresolved. Per germline, CDR1 SGHDT and CDR2 YYEEEE. The CDR3 totals 13 residues. V shed 4 bases and J shed 7 bases, with 12 bases lying between them. The CDR3 DNA is TGTGCCAGCAGCGCCGAGAGCTCTAATGAGCAGTTCTTC. Protein: CASSAESSNEQFF.

The CDR3 is CASSYSRQPNQPQHF. CDR3 sequence (DNA): TGTGCCAGCAGTTACTCGCGACAGCCAAATCAGCCCCAGCATTTT. The rearrangement joins TRBV6-5 to TRBJ1-5, with D tentatively TRBD1 (5 bases). The CDR3 is 15 residues long. Looked up from germline, CDR1 is MNHEY and CDR2 is SVGAGI. Trimming took off 0 bases at V and 4 bases at J, with 10 bases between the two ends.

J is TRBJ1-2 and V is TRBV29-1; D uncertain. The V end lost 6 bases, the J end lost 3 bases, and 14 bases lay between the germline ends. This CDR3 has 13 residues. Germline values: CDR1 SQVTM, CDR2 ANQGSEA. The CDR3 nucleotides read TGCAGCGTGCAACTGCAGGATTACTATGGCTACACCTTC. Protein: CSVQLQDYYGYTF.

The CDR3 bases are TGTGCCAGTAGTATGAGCGGGGGGGCCCCCGGGGAGCTGTTTTTT. Protein product: CASSMSGGAPGELFF. The chain joins TRBV19 to TRBJ2-2; 10 bases fit TRBD2. The CDR3 spans 15 residues. CDR1 is LNHDA and CDR2 is SQIVND in the germline V gene (reference sequence). Unmatched junction bases numbered 4, after V lost 3 bases and J lost 6 bases.

The V and J genes are TRBV4-1 and TRBJ2-2; 8 positions match TRBD2. Germline V gene data show CDR1 as MGHRA and CDR2 as YSYEKL. V was pared by 0 bases and J by 1 base, with 10 bases of the junction left unmatched. The CDR3 runs 19 residues. The CDR3 DNA is TGCGCCAGCAGCCAAGAGGTGCTAGCGGGCGTTAAGAACACCGGGGAGCTGTTTTTT. Its protein is CASSQEVLAGVKNTGELFF.